Sequencing of this T cell receptor (beta chain) was carried out in a study of T cell responses to AZD1222 COVID-19 vaccine. Germline loops: CDR1 SEHNR, CDR2 FQNEAQ (reference sequence). Trimming took off 1 base at V and 0 bases at J, with 15 bases between the two ends. The CDR3 contains 17 residues. The repertoire was sequenced with immunoSEQ multiplex PCR; TCRdb's copy has only in-frame clones and lacks some. This table has some 200,000 clones, approximately 89% appearing once. The TCR sequence derives from an adult who received the AZD1222 COVID-19 vaccine. The rearrangement uses TRBV7-9 and TRBJ1-1; D is perhaps TRBD1 (5 bases). The specimen comprised peripheral blood, sampled 28 days after the second AZD1222 dose. The CDR3 DNA is TGTGCCAGCAGCTTAGGGGGGACGGACTCCATGAACACTGAAGCTTTCTTT. Protein: CASSLGGTDSMNTEAFF.